The next 12 T cell receptor beta chains were all read from a single sample in a study of blood T cell repertoires in COVID-19. Assay used: immunoSEQ multiplex PCR; TCRdb lists only in-frame clones, some missing. The sample contains about 140,000 clones, approximately 90% of which appear only once. Sequenced sample: peripheral blood. The source of these receptors is a man aged 55 to 70 with active or convalescent COVID-19.

The chain combines TRBV4-1 with TRBJ2-5; 7 nucleotides match TRBD1. Germline-derived CDR1 and CDR2 are MGHRA and YSYEKL. V was clipped by 4 bases and J by 5 bases; unmatched bases: 10. There are 15 residues in the CDR3. CDR3 sequence reads: CASSLPTGPPETQYF. The CDR3, as DNA: TGCGCCAGCAGCCTCCCGACAGGGCCACCGGAGACCCAGTACTTC.

This clone was seen just once. This rearrangement joins TRBV5-1 to TRBJ1-3; tentatively, D is TRBD1 (6 bases). This CDR3 region has 16 residues. V shed 0 bases and J shed 4 bases, with 14 bases lying between them. Germline V lookup: CDR1 SGHRS, CDR2 YFSETQ. CDR3 coding DNA: TGCGCCAGCAGCTTGGAGGCCGGGACATCCGGAAACACCATATATTTT. Its translation: CASSLEAGTSGNTIYF.

This chain links TRBV18 with TRBJ1-1; D perhaps matches TRBD1 (6 bases). Germline lookup yields CDR1 KGHSH and CDR2 LQKENI. Trimming removed 1 base from V and 7 bases from J, with 13 bases in between. The CDR3 is made up of 14 amino acids. CDR3 loop: CASSPLSGVSEAFF. CDR3 in DNA: TGTGCCAGCTCACCACTTTCAGGGGTCAGTGAAGCTTTCTTT.

This chain connects TRBV5-8 to TRBJ1-1; D might be TRBD1 (6 bases). Trimming shortened V by 3 bases and J by 0 bases, and 9 bases separated the two germline ends. The CDR3 totals 14 residues. CDR1 SGHTS and CDR2 YDEGEE come from the germline V gene. CDR3 sequence: CASSSGTLNTEAFF. Here the CDR3 DNA reads TGTGCCAGCAGCTCCGGGACACTGAACACTGAAGCTTTCTTT. The full variable domain, completed using reference TRBV5-8 and TRBJ1-1, is EAGVTQSPTHLIKTRGQQATLRCSPISGHTSVYWYQQALGLGLQFLLWYDEGEERNRGNFPPRFSGRQFPNYSSELNVNALELEDSALYLCASSSGTLNTEAFFGQGTRLTVV.

The chain uses TRBV5-8 and TRBJ2-7; no firm D call. Germline V gene data show CDR1 as SGHTS and CDR2 as YDEGEE. Trimming removed 3 bases from V and 3 bases from J, with 19 bases in between. The CDR3 sequence is 16 residues long. DNA for the CDR3: TGTGCCAGCAGCTCATTCCGTGGTAGCAGCATCTACGAGCAGTACTTC. Translated: CASSSFRGSSIYEQYF.

This CDR3 is CASRTSGRGDTQYF. The CDR3 DNA reads as TGTGCCAGCAGAACTAGCGGGAGAGGAGATACGCAGTATTTT. The J gene is TRBJ2-3, the V gene TRBV28, with 11 bases matching TRBD2. This CDR3 has 14 residues. V was clipped by 6 bases and J by 5 bases; unmatched bases: 4. CDR1 MDHEN and CDR2 SYDVKM come from the germline V gene.

The J gene is TRBJ2-2, the V gene TRBV25-1, with 7 nucleotides matching TRBD1. Germline CDR1 reads MGHDK; CDR2 reads SYGVNS. Trimming removed 8 bases from V and 3 bases from J; junction bases left unmatched: 9. The CDR3 runs to 15 residues. The CDR3 region is CASHIRDRDTGELFF. CDR3 nucleotides: TGTGCCAGCCATATCCGGGACAGAGACACCGGGGAGCTGTTTTTT.

Here the CDR3 reads CASSGSGGGYGYTF. The CDR3 region has the DNA TGTGCCAGCAGCGGGTCTGGCGGCGGCTATGGCTACACCTTC. J is TRBJ1-2 and V is TRBV2; D call uncertain. The V gene lost 6 bases and the J gene lost 4 bases, with 15 bases spanning the gap. The germline V gene has CDR1 SNHLY and CDR2 FYNNEI. CDR3 length: 14 residues. The full variable domain, rest sourced from reference TRBV2 and TRBJ1-2, is EPEVTQTPSHQVTQMGQEVILRCVPISNHLYFYWYRQILGQKVEFLVSFYNNEISEKSEIFDDQFSVERPDGSNFTLKIRSTKLEDSAMYFCASSGSGGGYGYTFGSGTRLTVV.

The rearrangement uses TRBV29-1 and TRBJ2-1, with 8 bases that match TRBD2. Germline trimming cut 7 bases from V and 6 bases from J; bases unmatched to any gene: 11. Germline V gene data show CDR1 as SQVTM and CDR2 as ANQGSEA. The CDR3 totals 14 residues. The CDR3 region is CSALEAGALNEQFF. The CDR3 nucleotides are TGCAGCGCCCTAGAAGCGGGAGCCCTCAATGAGCAGTTCTTC.

This chain uses TRBV2 with TRBJ1-5, with 10 bases matching TRBD1. This CDR3 comprises 19 residues. V trimming: 6 bases; J trimming: 1 base; junction bases outside the gene matches: 15. Germline lookup yields CDR1 SNHLY and CDR2 FYNNEI. CDR3 DNA sequence: TGTGCCAGCAGATCGTCCCGGACAGGGGGTACGAGGAGCAATCAGCCCCAGCATTTT. Protein product: CASRSSRTGGTRSNQPQHF.

In regard to this clone: A read error may produce the germline difference seen at one junction end. The chain uses TRBV5-4 and TRBJ2-3; 11 bases align to TRBD2. This CDR3 is built from 16 residues. Germline V gene lookup returns CDR1 SGHNT and CDR2 YYREEE (reference sequence). CDR3 bases: TGTGCCAGCAGTTTGGGGACTAGCGGACGCTTAGATACGCAGTATTTT. Translation: CASSLGTSGRLDTQYF.

This chain joins TRBV11-2 and TRBJ2-3, with TRBD2 matching 12 bases. V shed 4 bases, J shed 2 bases, and the junction held 10 bases outside the gene matches. Germline assignment: CDR1 SGHAT and CDR2 FQNNGV. This CDR3 is built from 18 residues. The CDR3 loop is CASSSSRLAGASTDTQYF. Here the CDR3 DNA reads TGTGCCAGCAGCTCCAGCAGACTAGCGGGGGCGTCCACAGATACGCAGTATTTT.